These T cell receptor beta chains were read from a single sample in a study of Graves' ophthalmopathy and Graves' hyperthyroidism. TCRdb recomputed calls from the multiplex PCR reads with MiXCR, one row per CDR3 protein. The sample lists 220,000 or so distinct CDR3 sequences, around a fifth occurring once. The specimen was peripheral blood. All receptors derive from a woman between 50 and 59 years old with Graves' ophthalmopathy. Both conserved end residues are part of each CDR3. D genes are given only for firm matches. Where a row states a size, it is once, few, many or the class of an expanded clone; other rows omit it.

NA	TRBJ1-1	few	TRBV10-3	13	TGTGCCAACAGCGGAGGGACGAACACTGAAGCTTTCTTT	CANSGGTNTEAFF
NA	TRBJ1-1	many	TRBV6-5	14	TGTGCCAGCAGTTACCGGGGAAGAGACACTGAAGCTTTCTTT	CASSYRGRDTEAFF
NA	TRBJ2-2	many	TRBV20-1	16	TGCAGTGCTAGAGATTGGGGGGCGGGGGTCACCGGGGAGCTGTTTTTT	CSARDWGAGVTGELFF
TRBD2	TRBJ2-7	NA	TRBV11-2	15	TGTGCCAGCAGCTCCCCGGGACTAGCGGGCCTCGAGCAGTACTTC	CASSSPGLAGLEQYF
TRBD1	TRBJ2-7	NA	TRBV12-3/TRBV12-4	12	TGTGCCAGCAGATACACAGGGGGCGAGCAGTACTTC	CASRYTGGEQYF
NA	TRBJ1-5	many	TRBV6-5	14	TGTGCCAGCAGACTACAACAGGGTAATCAGCCCCAGCATTTT	CASRLQQGNQPQHF
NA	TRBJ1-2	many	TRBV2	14	TGTGCCAGCAGTGAAATGCGCCAGGTCTATGGCTACACCTTC	CASSEMRQVYGYTF
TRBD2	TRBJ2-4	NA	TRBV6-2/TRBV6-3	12	TGTTCCAGCGGACTAGCGGTAGGCATTCAGTACTTC	CSSGLAVGIQYF
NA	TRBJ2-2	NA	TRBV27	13	TGTGCCAGCAGTTCGACAGATTTCGGGGAGCTGTTTTTT	CASSSTDFGELFF
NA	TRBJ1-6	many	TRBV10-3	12	TGTGCCATCGAATCGTTCGGTTCACCCCTCCACTTT	CAIESFGSPLHF
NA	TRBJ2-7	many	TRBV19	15	TGTGCCAGTAGTCTTACACGGGACCGGCGCGTGGAGCAGTACTTC	CASSLTRDRRVEQYF
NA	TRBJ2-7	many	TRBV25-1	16	TGTGCCAGCAGTGAATATAGAGGCTCTAGCTCCTACGAGCAGTACTTC	CASSEYRGSSSYEQYF
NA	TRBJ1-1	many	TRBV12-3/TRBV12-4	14	TGTGCCAGCTCCCGAGGGGGATCGAACACTGAAGCTTTCTTT	CASSRGGSNTEAFF
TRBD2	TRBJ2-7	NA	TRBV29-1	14	TGCAGCGTAACCGGACTAGAAGGGCGTTACGAGCAGTACTTC	CSVTGLEGRYEQYF
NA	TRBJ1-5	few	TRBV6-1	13	TGTGCCAGCAGCAAGGACATTTATCAGCCCCAGCATTTT	CASSKDIYQPQHF
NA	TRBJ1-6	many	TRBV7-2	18	TGTGCCAGCAGCTTAAATGTAGGGGCGAGCTCCTATAATTCACCCCTCCACTTT	CASSLNVGASSYNSPLHF
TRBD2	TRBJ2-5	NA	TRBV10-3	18	TGTGCCATCAGTGAATACCGCGGGACTAGCGGAGGCCAAGAGACCCAGTACTTC	CAISEYRGTSGGQETQYF
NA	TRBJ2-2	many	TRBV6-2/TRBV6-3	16	TGTGCCAGCAGTTACTCGAGCGGCCTGAACACCGGGGAGCTGTTTTTT	CASSYSSGLNTGELFF
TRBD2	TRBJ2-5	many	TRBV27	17	TGTGCCAGTGTCGGGACTAGCGGGAGGGGATACCAAGAGACCCAGTACTTC	CASVGTSGRGYQETQYF
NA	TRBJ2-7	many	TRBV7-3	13	TGTGCCAGCAGCTTAAGCGGACAGACGGAGCAGTACTTC	CASSLSGQTEQYF
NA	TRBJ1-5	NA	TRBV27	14	TGTGCCAGCAGTAGGGGGATGGGCAATCAGCCCCAGCATTTT	CASSRGMGNQPQHF
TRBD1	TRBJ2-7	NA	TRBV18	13	TGTGCCAGCTCACAATCCAGGGGGCCCGAGCAGTACTTC	CASSQSRGPEQYF
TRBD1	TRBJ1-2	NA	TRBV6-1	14	TGTGCCAGCAGCCCCCGACAGGGGGACTATGGCTACACCTTC	CASSPRQGDYGYTF
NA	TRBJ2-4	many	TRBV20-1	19	TGCAGTGCTAGGTCCAAGACAGGAGCAGGCCTAATAGCCAAAAACATTCAGTACTTC	CSARSKTGAGLIAKNIQYF
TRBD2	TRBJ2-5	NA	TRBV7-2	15	TGTGCCAGCAGCGCGACTAGCGGGGGGAGGGAGACCCAGTACTTC	CASSATSGGRETQYF
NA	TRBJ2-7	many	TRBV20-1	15	TGCAGTGCTAGATCATCGCATCAGGGGACCTACGAGCAGTACTTC	CSARSSHQGTYEQYF
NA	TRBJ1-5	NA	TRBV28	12	TGTGCCACCCAGTGGGGCAATCAGCCCCAGCATTTT	CATQWGNQPQHF
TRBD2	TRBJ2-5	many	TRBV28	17	TGTGCCAGCAAAACTAGCGGGAGGGCCGGCGACCAAGAGACCCAGTACTTC	CASKTSGRAGDQETQYF
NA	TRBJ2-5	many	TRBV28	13	TGTGCCAGCAATACACACCTCCAAGAGACCCAGTACTTC	CASNTHLQETQYF
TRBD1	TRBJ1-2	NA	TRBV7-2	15	TGTGCCAGCAGCCCCGGGACAGGGCGTATCTATGGCTACACCTTC	CASSPGTGRIYGYTF
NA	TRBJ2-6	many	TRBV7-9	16	TGTGCCAGCAGCTTAATCAGGGTTTCTGGGGCCAACGTCCTGACTTTC	CASSLIRVSGANVLTF
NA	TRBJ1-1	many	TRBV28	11	TGTGCCAGCAGTTTCGGGGGGGAAGCTTTCTTT	CASSFGGEAFF
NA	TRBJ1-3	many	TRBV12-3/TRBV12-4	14	TGTGCCAGCAGTCGCACCGGAGCTGGAAACACCATATATTTT	CASSRTGAGNTIYF
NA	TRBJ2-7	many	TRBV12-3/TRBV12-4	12	TGTGCCAGCAGTACTACTCCCTACGAGCAGTACTTC	CASSTTPYEQYF
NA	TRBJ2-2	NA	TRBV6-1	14	TGTGCCAGCAGTCCCACGGGGTTGGTCGGGGAGCTGTTTTTT	CASSPTGLVGELFF
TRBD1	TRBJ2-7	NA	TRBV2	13	TGTGCCAGCACCGGACAGGCTGGCGACGAGCAGTACTTC	CASTGQAGDEQYF
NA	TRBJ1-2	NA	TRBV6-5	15	TGTGCCAGCAGTTCCGGGGCCCGCCCCTCCTATGGCTACACCTTC	CASSSGARPSYGYTF
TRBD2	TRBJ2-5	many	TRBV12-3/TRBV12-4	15	TGTGCCAGCAGTTTAGCACCAGCGGGAGATGGGACCCAGTACTTC	CASSLAPAGDGTQYF
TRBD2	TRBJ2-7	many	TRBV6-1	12	TGTGCCACCCTGCGGGGGGCGGACGAGCAGTACTTC	CATLRGADEQYF
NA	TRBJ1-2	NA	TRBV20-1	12	TGCAGTGCTAGGGAGGGGGGGTATGGCTACACCTTC	CSAREGGYGYTF
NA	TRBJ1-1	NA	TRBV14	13	TGTGCCAGCAGCCAAGATCTAGTCACTGAAGCTTTCTTT	CASSQDLVTEAFF
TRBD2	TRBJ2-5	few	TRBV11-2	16	TGTGCCAGCAGCCCTTCAGGGACTAGCAAGTCAGAGACCCAGTACTTC	CASSPSGTSKSETQYF
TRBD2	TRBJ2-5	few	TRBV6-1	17	TGTGCCAGCAGCCCGGGGAAACTAGCGGGGCCGCAAGAGACCCAGTACTTC	CASSPGKLAGPQETQYF
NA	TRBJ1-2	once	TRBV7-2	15	TGTGCCAGCAGCTTAGGAGGGATAAATAACTATGGCTACACCTTC	CASSLGGINNYGYTF
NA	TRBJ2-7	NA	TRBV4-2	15	TGTGCCAGCAGCCAAGATTGGGCAGGGATCTACGAGCAGTACTTC	CASSQDWAGIYEQYF
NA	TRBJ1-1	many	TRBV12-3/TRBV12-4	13	TGTGCCAGCAGTCCCTCAGGGAGCACTGAAGCTTTCTTT	CASSPSGSTEAFF
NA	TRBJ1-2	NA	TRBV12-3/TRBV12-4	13	TGTGCCAGCAGTTTCAGGGAAGGTTATGGCTACAGCTTC	CASSFREGYGYSF
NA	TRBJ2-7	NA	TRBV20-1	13	TGCAGTGTTGGACCTCGGAGCTCCTACGAGCAGTACTTC	CSVGPRSSYEQYF
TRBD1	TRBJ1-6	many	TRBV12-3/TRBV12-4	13	TGTGCCAGCTCCGGACAGGGCCGGTCACCCCTCCACTTT	CASSGQGRSPLHF
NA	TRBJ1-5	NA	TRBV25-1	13	TGTGCCAGCAGGGCAGGGCTAAATCAGCCCCAGCATTTT	CASRAGLNQPQHF
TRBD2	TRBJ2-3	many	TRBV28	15	TGTGCCAGCAGTAGGGACGGGGGGTGGACAGATACGCAGTATTTT	CASSRDGGWTDTQYF
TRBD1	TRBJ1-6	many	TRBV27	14	TGTGCCAGCAGTCCCGGACAGGAAGGATCACCCCTCCACTTT	CASSPGQEGSPLHF
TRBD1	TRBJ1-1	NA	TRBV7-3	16	TGTGCCAGCAGCTCCCTGGGGGCAGGGGGAAACACTGAAGCTTTCTTT	CASSSLGAGGNTEAFF
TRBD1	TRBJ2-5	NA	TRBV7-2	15	TGTGCCAGCAGCCTGCAACAGGGGGCCGGGGAGTCCCAGTACTTC	CASSLQQGAGESQYF
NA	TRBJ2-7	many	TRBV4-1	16	TGCGCCAGCAGCCGAACTGAGGACAATGGGGTTTCCGAGCAGTACTTC	CASSRTEDNGVSEQYF
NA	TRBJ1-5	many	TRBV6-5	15	TGTGCCAGCAGTCCCCAGGGTCGGAGCAATCAGCCCCAGCATTTT	CASSPQGRSNQPQHF
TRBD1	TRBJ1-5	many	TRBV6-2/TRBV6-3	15	TGTGCCAGCAGATCCGGGACAGGGAGCAATCAGCCCCAGCATTTT	CASRSGTGSNQPQHF